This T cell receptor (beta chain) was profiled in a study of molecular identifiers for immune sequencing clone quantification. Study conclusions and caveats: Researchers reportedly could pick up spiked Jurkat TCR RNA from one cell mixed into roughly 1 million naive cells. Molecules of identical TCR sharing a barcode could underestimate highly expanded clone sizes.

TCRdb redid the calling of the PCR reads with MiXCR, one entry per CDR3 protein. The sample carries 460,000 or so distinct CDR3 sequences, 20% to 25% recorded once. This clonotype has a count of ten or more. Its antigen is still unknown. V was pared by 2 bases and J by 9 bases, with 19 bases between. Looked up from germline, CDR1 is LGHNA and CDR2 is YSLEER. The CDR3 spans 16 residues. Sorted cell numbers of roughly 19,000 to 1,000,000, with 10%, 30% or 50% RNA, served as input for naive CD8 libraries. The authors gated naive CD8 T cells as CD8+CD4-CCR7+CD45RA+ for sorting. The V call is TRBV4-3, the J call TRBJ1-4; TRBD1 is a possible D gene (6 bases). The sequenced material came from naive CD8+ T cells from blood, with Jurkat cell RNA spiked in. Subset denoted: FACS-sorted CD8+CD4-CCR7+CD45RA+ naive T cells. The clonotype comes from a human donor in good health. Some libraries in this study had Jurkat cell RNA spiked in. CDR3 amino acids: CASSQQGTGGNQKLFF. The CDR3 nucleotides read TGCGCCAGCAGCCAACAGGGGACGGGAGGAAATCAAAAACTGTTTTTT.